A selection of T cell receptor beta chains follows, all from one sample in a study of T cell responses to AZD1222 COVID-19 vaccine. Profiling relied on immunoSEQ multiplex PCR, and the TCRdb table lists in-frame clones only, not all of them. Here the sample spans tens of thousands of clones, over 80% being singletons. Source: peripheral blood, taken on day 0 of AZD1222 vaccination. These receptors were taken from an adult in good health. The CDR3 runs from the conserved cysteine through the conserved F or W. The order of the fields is J gene, CDR3 length, D gene, V gene, clone size, CDR3 protein, CDR3 DNA. A D gene is named only where the DNA matches it firmly. Not all rows give a size; the values are once, few, many and, for expanded clones, a class.

TRBJ2-1	15	TRBD1	TRBV30	-	CAWSARQGSYNEQFF	TGTGCCTGGAGTGCGCGACAGGGCTCCTACAATGAGCAGTTCTTC
TRBJ2-6	16	-	TRBV5-6	once	CASSSGLDSGANVLTF	TGTGCCAGCAGCTCGGGTCTCGACTCTGGGGCCAACGTCCTGACTTTC
TRBJ1-1	15	TRBD1	TRBV6-1	-	CASSEAPRGGTEAFF	TGTGCCAGCAGTGAAGCCCCCAGGGGGGGCACTGAAGCTTTCTTT
TRBJ1-2	15	-	TRBV7-9	-	CASSLVGRDNYGYTF	TGTGCCAGCAGCTTAGTAGGCCGGGACAACTATGGCTACACCTTC
TRBJ1-2	13	-	TRBV19	-	CASSMDGYYGYTF	TGTGCCAGTAGTATGGACGGGTACTATGGCTACACCTTC
TRBJ1-3	14	-	TRBV19	-	CASSMAGAGNTIYF	TGTGCCAGTAGTATGGCAGGGGCTGGAAACACCATATATTTT
TRBJ2-5	17	TRBD2	TRBV7-2	-	CASSLGTSGRAIETQYF	TGTGCCAGCAGCCTCGGGACTAGCGGGAGGGCCATAGAGACCCAGTACTTC
TRBJ2-7	16	TRBD1	TRBV27	-	CASSPQGVGVTYEQYF	TGTGCCAGCAGTCCACAGGGGGTCGGGGTTACCTACGAGCAGTACTTC
TRBJ2-1	15	TRBD2	TRBV19	-	CASSISSGGGDEQFF	TGTGCCAGTAGTATATCAAGCGGGGGTGGGGATGAGCAGTTCTTC
TRBJ1-1	14	TRBD1	TRBV5-1	-	CASRSDRDGNEAFF	TGCGCCAGCAGATCCGACAGGGATGGTAATGAAGCTTTCTTT
TRBJ1-6	13	-	TRBV24-1	once	CATSSLGYSPLHF	TGTGCCACCAGCTCCTTAGGGTACTCACCCCTCCACTTT
TRBJ2-7	14	-	TRBV21-1	-	CASSTDRESYEQYF	TGTGCCAGCAGCACGGACAGGGAATCCTACGAGCAGTACTTC
TRBJ2-2	16	TRBD2	TRBV10-1	-	CASSESSGSWSGELFF	TGCGCCAGCAGTGAGTCTAGCGGGAGTTGGTCCGGGGAGCTGTTTTTT
TRBJ1-5	14	-	TRBV19	-	CASSMDLSYQPQHF	TGTGCCAGTAGTATGGACTTATCCTATCAGCCCCAGCATTTT
TRBJ2-1	13	-	TRBV4-3	-	CASSQAGYNEQFF	TGCGCCAGCAGCCAAGCTGGATACAATGAGCAGTTCTTC
TRBJ2-1	16	TRBD2	TRBV7-2	-	CASSLGGGSRTNEQFF	TGTGCCAGCAGCTTAGGAGGCGGGAGTAGGACCAATGAGCAGTTCTTC
TRBJ2-3	16	TRBD2	TRBV29-1	-	CSVVWYGTSGTDTQYF	TGCAGCGTTGTATGGTACGGGACTAGCGGCACAGATACGCAGTATTTT
TRBJ2-7	15	TRBD2	TRBV19	-	CASSILPSGSGEQYF	TGTGCCAGTAGTATACTCCCCAGCGGGAGCGGAGAGCAGTACTTC
TRBJ1-1	12	TRBD1	TRBV18	-	CASSPTGGEAFF	TGTGCCAGCTCACCGACAGGGGGGGAAGCTTTCTTT
TRBJ2-1	20	-	TRBV4-3	once	CASSQDLSNRGTGSYNEQFF	TGCGCCAGCAGCCAAGATCTTAGTAATCGCGGGACCGGCTCCTACAATGAGCAGTTCTTC
TRBJ2-1	16	-	TRBV18	-	CASSPPGSLGDNEQFF	TGTGCCAGCTCACCACCCGGGTCCCTGGGGGACAATGAGCAGTTCTTC
TRBJ1-3	14	TRBD1	TRBV5-1	-	CASSVGQGKNTIYF	TGCGCCAGCAGCGTGGGACAGGGGAAAAACACCATATATTTT
TRBJ2-7	16	TRBD2	TRBV7-8	-	CASSPVPSGMSYEQYF	TGTGCCAGCAGCCCTGTTCCTAGCGGGATGTCCTACGAGCAGTACTTC
TRBJ2-1	16	-	TRBV7-8	-	CASSLVSDPRLNEQFF	TGTGCCAGCAGCTTAGTAAGTGATCCTAGGCTCAATGAGCAGTTCTTC
TRBJ1-3	14	-	TRBV30	-	CAWTPLISGNTIYF	TGTGCCTGGACCCCTCTTATCTCTGGAAACACCATATATTTT
TRBJ1-2	13	-	TRBV12-3/TRBV12-4	-	CASSRAYNYGYTF	TGTGCCAGCAGCCGAGCTTACAACTATGGCTACACCTTC
TRBJ2-7	16	-	TRBV12-5	-	CASGLAYRDWAYEQYF	TGTGCTAGTGGTTTGGCGTACAGGGATTGGGCCTACGAGCAGTACTTC
TRBJ1-3	16	TRBD1	TRBV6-5	-	CASSYSWDSSGNTIYF	TGTGCCAGCAGTTACTCCTGGGACAGCTCTGGAAACACCATATATTTT
TRBJ1-4	15	-	TRBV30	-	CAWSLKGSSNEKLFF	TGTGCCTGGAGTCTGAAGGGGTCGTCTAATGAAAAACTGTTTTTT
TRBJ2-5	14	-	TRBV7-8	-	CASSPLTVQETQYF	TGTGCCAGCAGCCCACTTACGGTCCAAGAGACCCAGTACTTC
TRBJ1-5	20	TRBD1	TRBV4-2	few	CASSQDLVKGQGGSNQPQHF	TGTGCCAGCAGCCAAGATCTTGTTAAGGGACAGGGAGGAAGCAATCAGCCCCAGCATTTT
TRBJ2-7	14	-	TRBV24-1	few	CATSETTGAYEQYF	TGTGCCACCAGTGAGACGACAGGAGCCTACGAGCAGTACTTC
TRBJ2-1	16	TRBD2	TRBV10-3	-	CAISEGTSGRGIEQFF	TGTGCCATCAGTGAGGGGACTAGCGGGAGGGGAATTGAGCAGTTCTTC
TRBJ2-7	15	TRBD1	TRBV15	-	CATSRDATGVYEQYF	TGTGCCACCAGCAGAGATGCGACAGGGGTCTACGAGCAGTACTTC
TRBJ1-5	14	-	TRBV15	-	CATIREYSNQPQHF	TGTGCCACCATTAGGGAATATAGCAATCAGCCCCAGCATTTT
TRBJ1-2	14	-	TRBV11-2	-	CASSDKQIAYGYTF	TGTGCCAGCAGCGATAAACAGATCGCCTATGGCTACACCTTC
TRBJ2-3	15	TRBD2	TRBV27	-	CASTLNPGRSDTQYF	TGTGCCAGCACCTTAAACCCCGGGAGGTCTGATACGCAGTATTTT
TRBJ1-4	15	-	TRBV2	-	CASSPRGRGNEKLFF	TGTGCCAGCAGCCCCCGTGGGAGGGGTAATGAAAAACTGTTTTTT
TRBJ1-5	14	-	TRBV4-1	once	CASSQERVGQPQHF	TGCGCCAGCAGCCAAGAACGGGTGGGTCAGCCCCAGCATTTT
TRBJ1-2	12	-	TRBV6-5	-	CASSYAGDGYTF	TGTGCCAGCAGTTACGCTGGGGACGGCTACACCTTC
TRBJ2-3	15	TRBD2	TRBV6-5	-	CASGSTSGGSDTQYF	TGTGCCAGCGGGTCGACTAGCGGGGGATCAGATACGCAGTATTTT
TRBJ2-1	15	TRBD2	TRBV10-2	once	CASRALAGFYNEQFF	TGCGCCAGCAGAGCTCTAGCGGGATTCTACAATGAGCAGTTCTTC
TRBJ2-3	15	-	TRBV7-8	-	CASSFGHFRTDTQYF	TGTGCCAGCAGCTTCGGACACTTTAGAACAGATACGCAGTATTTT
TRBJ1-2	15	TRBD1	TRBV19	-	CASSGTGTVVYGYTF	TGTGCCAGTAGTGGGACGGGGACAGTCGTCTATGGCTACACCTTC
TRBJ1-1	15	-	TRBV3-1/TRBV3-2	-	CASSPREGGGTEAFF	TGTGCCAGCAGCCCCCGAGAGGGAGGGGGCACTGAAGCTTTCTTT
TRBJ1-4	13	-	TRBV18	-	CASSPGLNEKLFF	TGTGCCAGCTCACCAGGACTGAATGAAAAACTGTTTTTT
TRBJ1-1	13	-	TRBV15	-	CATSSRGNTEAFF	TGTGCCACCAGCTCGCGCGGGAACACTGAAGCTTTCTTT
TRBJ1-5	12	-	TRBV29-1	once	CSVQTSNQPQHF	TGCAGCGTTCAAACTAGCAATCAGCCCCAGCATTTT
TRBJ2-2	15	-	TRBV11-3	-	CASSPGMGRTGELFF	TGTGCCAGCAGTCCGGGGATGGGGCGCACCGGGGAGCTGTTTTTT
TRBJ2-6	15	-	TRBV6-5	-	CASSRPGSGANVLTF	TGTGCCAGCAGTCGTCCAGGGTCCGGGGCCAACGTCCTGACTTTC
TRBJ2-2	16	-	TRBV5-1	-	CASSLVVAGQGGELFF	TGCGCCAGCAGCTTGGTAGTAGCGGGACAGGGCGGGGAGCTGTTTTTT
TRBJ1-1	13	-	TRBV5-1	-	CASSAAPNTEAFF	TGCGCCAGCAGCGCGGCCCCAAACACTGAAGCTTTCTTT
TRBJ1-1	14	-	TRBV4-2	-	CASSHDHRGVEAFF	TGTGCCAGCAGCCACGACCATCGGGGGGTCGAAGCTTTCTTT
TRBJ1-2	12	-	TRBV9	-	CASSGRGLGYTF	TGTGCCAGCAGCGGTAGGGGCCTTGGCTACACCTTC
TRBJ2-3	13	TRBD2	TRBV4-3	-	CASSPSWAGGQYF	TGCGCCAGCAGCCCCAGTTGGGCGGGAGGGCAGTATTTT
TRBJ2-1	15	TRBD2	TRBV2	-	CASSPREGLINEQFF	TGTGCCAGCAGTCCGCGGGAGGGCCTGATAAATGAGCAGTTCTTC
TRBJ1-5	16	TRBD1	TRBV2	-	CASSPGQGRSNQPQHF	TGTGCCAGCAGCCCCGGACAGGGTAGAAGCAATCAGCCCCAGCATTTT
TRBJ1-5	16	-	TRBV19	-	CASSRGVDIPNQPQHF	TGTGCCAGTAGCCGGGGGGTAGACATTCCCAATCAGCCCCAGCATTTT
TRBJ1-1	13	-	TRBV2	once	CASSEALQGAAFF	TGTGCCAGCAGTGAAGCGCTTCAGGGAGCGGCTTTCTTT